What follows are 14 T cell receptor beta chains derived from one specimen sequenced in a study of shared clonotypes between healthy human individuals. Sequenced by immunoSEQ multiplex PCR; TCRdb stores in-frame clones only, minus some. Of roughly 490,000 clones in the sample, roughly four fifths were seen once. Material: PBMCs. The receptor source for this set is a woman in her forties in good health. Some clones in this sample may be carry-over from other donors' samples.

J is TRBJ2-2 and V is TRBV9; D is unclear. Trimming cost V 0 bases and J 5 bases, with 11 bases left between them. The CDR3 consists of 15 residues. Germline V gives CDR1 SGDLS, CDR2 YYNGEE. CDR3 amino acids: CASSVEFKSTGELFF. As DNA, the CDR3 is TGTGCCAGCAGCGTAGAGTTTAAGAGTACCGGGGAGCTGTTTTTT.

This chain uses TRBV7-6 with TRBJ1-1, with 9 bases aligning to TRBD1. The CDR3 contains 15 residues. The V gene end was trimmed by 4 bases and the J gene end by 3 bases; junction bases not matched to a gene: 6. CDR1 is SGHVS, CDR2 FNYEAQ, per germline. The CDR3 is CASSSRQGEDTEAFF. Written as DNA, the CDR3 is TGTGCCAGCAGCTCAAGACAGGGGGAGGACACTGAAGCTTTCTTT.

Concerning this clone itself: Given a far larger clone just one base away, this is likely a sequencing read error. The V gene is TRBV5-4, the J gene TRBJ2-7; tentatively, D is TRBD2 (6 bases). This CDR3 contains 15 residues. Per the germline V gene, CDR1 is SGHNT and CDR2 is YYREEE (reference sequence). The CDR3 nucleotides read TGTGCCAGCGGCTTAGGCGGGGCGAGCTCCTACGAGCAGTACTTC. Its protein product is CASGLGGASSYEQYF.

This clone was detected a few times. The genes are TRBV30 and TRBJ1-2; D ambiguous. Trimming left V 0 bases short and J 8 bases short, with 10 bases between. Per the germline V gene, CDR1 is GTSNPN and CDR2 is SVGIG (reference sequence). The CDR3 extends over 12 amino acids. The CDR3 reads CAWSVIYNGYTF. The CDR3 DNA is TGTGCCTGGAGTGTAATTTATAACGGCTACACCTTC.

The rearrangement joins TRBV5-1 to TRBJ2-5; TRBD2 matches at 12 bases. The CDR3 covers 15 residues. Germline CDR1 reads SGHRS; CDR2 reads YFSETQ. V was pared by 3 bases and J by 1 base, with 1 base of the junction left unmatched. The CDR3 bases are TGCGCCAGCAGCTCTAGCGGGAGGGCCCAAGAGACCCAGTACTTC. This sequence encodes CASSSSGRAQETQYF.

The count of this clone is one. One end of the junction fails to match germline, which may point to a read error. This chain links TRBV5-3 with TRBJ2-2; 11 bases align to TRBD1. TRBV5-3 is identified as an open reading frame with a role that is uncertain. The CDR3 is made up of 15 amino acids. Written as DNA, the CDR3 is TGTGCCAGCAGCTTGTCGGGGACAGGGGGACGGGAGCTGTTTTTT. Translating gives CASSLSGTGGRELFF.

This chain links TRBV4-3 with TRBJ2-3; 11 bases agree with TRBD2. V was clipped by 0 bases and J by 2 bases; unmatched bases: 10. This CDR3 contains 19 residues. Germline V gives CDR1 LGHNA, CDR2 YSLEER. DNA of the CDR3: TGCGCCAGCAGCCAAGATCCGACTAGCGGGATATCTCACACAGATACGCAGTATTTT. The encoded protein is CASSQDPTSGISHTDTQYF.

This chain joins TRBV2 and TRBJ2-7, with 10 bases aligning to TRBD1. Trimming took 7 bases from V and 7 from J; bases not matched to a gene: 10. Looked up from germline, CDR1 is SNHLY and CDR2 is FYNNEI. CDR3 length: 14 residues. The CDR3 is CASKGTGAAGEQYF. The CDR3 coding sequence is TGTGCCAGCAAAGGGACAGGGGCGGCAGGTGAGCAGTACTTC.

This clone was counted only a few times. The CDR3 loop reads CASSDTASGDTDTQYF. The CDR3 nucleotides are TGTGCCAGCAGTGACACGGCTAGCGGGGACACAGATACGCAGTATTTT. This chain uses TRBV6-4 with TRBJ2-3; 9 positions match TRBD2. The CDR3 extends over 16 amino acids. V lost 2 bases and J lost 2; bases outside the gene matches: 5. CDR1 is MRHNA and CDR2 is SNTAGT in the germline V gene.

The V and J genes are TRBV5-4 and TRBJ2-2; 11 bases are shared with TRBD1. Germline CDR1 is SGHNT and CDR2 is YYREEE (reference sequence). The V segment lost 4 bases and the J segment 7 bases; nucleotides outside the gene matches: 9. There are 16 residues in the CDR3. The CDR3 spells CASSLRRTGGLGELFF. For the CDR3, the DNA is TGTGCCAGCAGCCTACGCAGGACAGGGGGCCTCGGGGAGCTGTTTTTT.

The chain links TRBV2 to TRBJ2-2, with TRBD2 matching over 10 bases. Trimming took 4 bases from V and 5 from J; bases not matched to a gene: 4. The CDR3 spans 15 residues. Looked up from germline, CDR1 is SNHLY and CDR2 is FYNNEI. The CDR3 coding sequence is TGTGCCAGCAGTGTTACTAGCGGGGCTACCGGGGAGCTGTTTTTT. It is translated as CASSVTSGATGELFF.

On this clone itself: The sample contains more than one DNA sequence encoding this CDR3. DNA for the CDR3: TGCGCCAGCAGCTTACAGGGAGGGTCCTACAATGAGCAGTTCTTC. It specifies CASSLQGGSYNEQFF. This chain uses TRBV5-1 with TRBJ2-1; possibly TRBD2 for D (7 bases). The germline gives CDR1 SGHRS, CDR2 YFSETQ. The V gene lost 2 bases and the J gene lost 1 base, with 10 bases spanning the gap. This CDR3 has 15 amino acids.

The gene calls are TRBV7-9 and TRBJ2-1; no definite D call. V was clipped by 5 bases and J by 3 bases, with 17 bases between them. Germline values: CDR1 SEHNR, CDR2 FQNEAQ (reference sequence). The CDR3 is 16 residues long. The CDR3 bases are TGTGCCAGCAGCCCCGATTTCGGGCCCGTCTACAATGAGCAGTTCTTC. It translates to CASSPDFGPVYNEQFF.

V usage is TRBV29-1 and J usage is TRBJ1-1; no definite D call. The germline CDR1 and CDR2 sequences are SQVTM and ANQGSEA. The CDR3 runs to 13 residues. Between the trimmed V and J ends, which lost 7 bases and 4 bases, there was a span of 16 bases. The CDR3 loop is CSGSRTRSTEAFF. Written as DNA, the CDR3 is TGCAGCGGGTCGAGGACCCGGAGCACTGAAGCTTTCTTT.